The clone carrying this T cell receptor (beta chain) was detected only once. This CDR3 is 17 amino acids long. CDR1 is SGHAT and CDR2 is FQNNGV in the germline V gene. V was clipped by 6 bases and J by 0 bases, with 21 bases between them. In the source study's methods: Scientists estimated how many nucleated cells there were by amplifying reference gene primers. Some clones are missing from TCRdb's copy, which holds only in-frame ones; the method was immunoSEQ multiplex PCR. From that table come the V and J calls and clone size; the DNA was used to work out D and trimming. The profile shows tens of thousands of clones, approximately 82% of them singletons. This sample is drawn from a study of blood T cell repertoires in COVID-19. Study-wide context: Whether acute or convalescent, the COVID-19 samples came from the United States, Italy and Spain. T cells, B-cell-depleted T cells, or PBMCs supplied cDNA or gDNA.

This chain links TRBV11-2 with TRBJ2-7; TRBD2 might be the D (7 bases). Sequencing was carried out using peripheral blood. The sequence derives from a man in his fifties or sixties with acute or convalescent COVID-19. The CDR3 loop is CASSLFGGGAYSYEQYF. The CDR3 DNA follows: TGTGCCAGCAGTCTTTTTGGGGGGGGCGCCTACTCCTACGAGCAGTACTTC.